Included here is one T cell receptor (beta chain) sequence, with context. Deletions cut 1 base from V and 3 bases from J, with 13 bases between. This CDR3 region has 16 residues. CDR1 is LGHNA, CDR2 YNFKEQ, per germline. The data were obtained in a study of blood T cell repertoires in COVID-19. Study in general: Spain, Italy and the United States supplied samples that represented acute and convalescent COVID-19. T cells, B-cell-depleted T cells, or PBMCs provided the cDNA or gDNA that served as material.

Participants came from 24 US areas, aged roughly 18 to 95 years. Using immunoSEQ multiplex PCR, the repertoire was profiled, and TCRdb retains in-frame clones only, with some absent. Of hundreds of thousands of clones in the sample, approximately 86% were seen once. This sequence originates from a woman between 25 and 40 years old who had been exposed to COVID-19. The chain is built from TRBV4-2 and TRBJ2-1; tentative D call: TRBD1 (5 bases). Sequenced input: PBMCs or T cells enriched from blood (not recorded which). The CDR3: CASSQGTTGLYNEQFF. DNA for the CDR3: TGTGCCAGCAGCCAAGGGACAACGGGCCTCTACAATGAGCAGTTCTTC.